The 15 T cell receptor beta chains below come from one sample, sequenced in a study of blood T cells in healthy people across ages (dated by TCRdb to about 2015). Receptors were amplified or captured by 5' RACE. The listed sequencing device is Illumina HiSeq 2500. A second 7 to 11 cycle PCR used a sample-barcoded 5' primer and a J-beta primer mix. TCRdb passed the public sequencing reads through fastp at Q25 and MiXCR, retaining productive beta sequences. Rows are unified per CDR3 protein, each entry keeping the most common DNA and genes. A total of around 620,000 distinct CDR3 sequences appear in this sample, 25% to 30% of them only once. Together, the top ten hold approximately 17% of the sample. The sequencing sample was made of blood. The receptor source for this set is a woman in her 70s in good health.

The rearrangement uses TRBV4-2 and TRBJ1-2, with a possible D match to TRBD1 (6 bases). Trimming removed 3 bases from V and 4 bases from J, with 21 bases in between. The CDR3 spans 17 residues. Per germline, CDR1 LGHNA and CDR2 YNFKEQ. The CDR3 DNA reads TGTGCCAGCAGCCACACGACCCCGTCGCAGGGGTTCTATGGCTACACCTTC. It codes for CASSHTTPSQGFYGYTF.

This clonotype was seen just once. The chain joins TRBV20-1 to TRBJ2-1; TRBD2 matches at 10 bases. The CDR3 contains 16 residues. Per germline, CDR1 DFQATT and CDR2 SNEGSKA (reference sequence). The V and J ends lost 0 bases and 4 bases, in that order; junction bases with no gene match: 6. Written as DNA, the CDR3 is TGCAGTGCTAGAGATTTAGCGGGAGGCCCTTACAATGAGCAGTTCTTC. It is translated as CSARDLAGGPYNEQFF.

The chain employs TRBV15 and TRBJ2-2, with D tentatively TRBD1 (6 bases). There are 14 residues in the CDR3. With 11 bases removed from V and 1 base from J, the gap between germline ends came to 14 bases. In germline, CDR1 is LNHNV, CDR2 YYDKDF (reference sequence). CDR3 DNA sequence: TGTGCCGTTCAGCAGGGGTTGAACACCGGGGAGCTGTTTTTT. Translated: CAVQQGLNTGELFF.

CDR3 region: CASSPSSGGTQYF. CDR3 in DNA: TGTGCCAGCAGCCCCAGTAGCGGGGGCACGCAGTATTTT. The rearrangement uses TRBV7-9 and TRBJ2-3, with TRBD2 matching over 9 bases. The CDR3 consists of 13 residues. The junction had 6 bases not matched to a gene; V was cut back by 5 bases and J by 9 bases. Per germline, CDR1 SEHNR and CDR2 FQNEAQ (reference sequence).

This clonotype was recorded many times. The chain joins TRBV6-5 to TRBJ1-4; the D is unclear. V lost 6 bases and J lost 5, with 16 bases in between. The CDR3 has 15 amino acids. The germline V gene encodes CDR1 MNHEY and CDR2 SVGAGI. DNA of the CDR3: TGTGCCAGCAGCCCCGAGCTGGGGATAAATGAAAAACTGTTTTTT. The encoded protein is CASSPELGINEKLFF.

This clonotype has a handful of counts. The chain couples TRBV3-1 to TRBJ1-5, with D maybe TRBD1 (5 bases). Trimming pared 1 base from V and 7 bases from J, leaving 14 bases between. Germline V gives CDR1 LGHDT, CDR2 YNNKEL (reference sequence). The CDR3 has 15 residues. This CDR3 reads CASSQAGRAMQPQHF. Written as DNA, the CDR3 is TGTGCCAGCAGCCAAGCAGGCAGGGCGATGCAGCCCCAGCATTTT.

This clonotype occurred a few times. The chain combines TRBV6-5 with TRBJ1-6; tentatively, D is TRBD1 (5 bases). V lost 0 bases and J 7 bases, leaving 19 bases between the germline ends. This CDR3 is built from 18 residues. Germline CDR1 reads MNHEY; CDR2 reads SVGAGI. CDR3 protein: CASSYSIIMDNENSPLHF. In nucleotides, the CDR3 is TGTGCCAGCAGTTACTCGATAATAATGGACAACGAAAATTCACCCCTCCACTTT.

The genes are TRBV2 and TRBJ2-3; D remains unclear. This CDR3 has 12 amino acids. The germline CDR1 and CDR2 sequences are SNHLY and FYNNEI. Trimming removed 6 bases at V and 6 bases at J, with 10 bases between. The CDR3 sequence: CASSLLRDTQYF. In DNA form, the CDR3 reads TGTGCCAGCAGCCTGCTTCGGGATACGCAGTATTTT.

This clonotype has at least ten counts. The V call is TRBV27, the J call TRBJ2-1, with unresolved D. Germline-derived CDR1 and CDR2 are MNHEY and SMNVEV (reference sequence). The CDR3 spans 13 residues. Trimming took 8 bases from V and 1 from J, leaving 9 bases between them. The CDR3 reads CASSVGSYNEQFF. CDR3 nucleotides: TGTGCCAGCTCCGTGGGGTCCTACAATGAGCAGTTCTTC.

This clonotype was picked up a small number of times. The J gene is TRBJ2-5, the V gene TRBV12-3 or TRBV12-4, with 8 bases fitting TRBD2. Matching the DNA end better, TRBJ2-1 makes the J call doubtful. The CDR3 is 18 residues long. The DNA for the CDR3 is TGTGCCAGCAGTTTAGCGGGGGGAGCGGGGGCCTTCTACAATGAGCAGTTCTTC. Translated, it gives CASSLAGGAGAFYNEQFF.

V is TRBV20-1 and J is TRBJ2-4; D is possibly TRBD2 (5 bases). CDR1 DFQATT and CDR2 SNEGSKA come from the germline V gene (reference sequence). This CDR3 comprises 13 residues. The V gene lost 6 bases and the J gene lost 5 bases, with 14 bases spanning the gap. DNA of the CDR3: TGCAGTGCCGTCAGAGGGCTTCAAAACATTCAGTACTTC. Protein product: CSAVRGLQNIQYF.

CDR3 sequence: CASRPRLAGSYNEQFF. Written as DNA, the CDR3 is TGTGCCAGCAGACCGAGGCTAGCGGGAAGCTACAATGAGCAGTTCTTC. This chain uses TRBV7-2 with TRBJ2-5; TRBD2 matches at 9 bases. The J call may be mistaken, given a closer DNA end match to TRBJ2-1. Germline values: CDR1 SGHTA, CDR2 FQGNSA. The CDR3 consists of 16 residues.

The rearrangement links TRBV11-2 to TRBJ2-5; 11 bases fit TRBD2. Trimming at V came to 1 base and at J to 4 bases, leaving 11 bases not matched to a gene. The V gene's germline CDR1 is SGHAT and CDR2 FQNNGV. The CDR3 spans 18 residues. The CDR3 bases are TGTGCCAGCAGCTTAGGGTTAGCGGGGGGGCCTGTTGGAGAGACCCAGTACTTC. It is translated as CASSLGLAGGPVGETQYF.

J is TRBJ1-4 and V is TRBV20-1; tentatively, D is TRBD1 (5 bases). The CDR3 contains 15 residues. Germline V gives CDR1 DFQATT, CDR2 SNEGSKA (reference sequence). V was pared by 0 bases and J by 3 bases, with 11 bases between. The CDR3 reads CSARDPPGANEKLFF. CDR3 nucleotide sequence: TGCAGTGCTAGAGATCCCCCGGGGGCTAATGAAAAACTGTTTTTT.

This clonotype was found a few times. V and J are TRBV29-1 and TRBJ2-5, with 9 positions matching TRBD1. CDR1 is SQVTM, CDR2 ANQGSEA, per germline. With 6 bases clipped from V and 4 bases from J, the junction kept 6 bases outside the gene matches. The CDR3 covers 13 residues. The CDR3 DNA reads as TGCAGCGTCCTGACAGGGGGTGTAGAGACCCAGTACTTC. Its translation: CSVLTGGVETQYF.